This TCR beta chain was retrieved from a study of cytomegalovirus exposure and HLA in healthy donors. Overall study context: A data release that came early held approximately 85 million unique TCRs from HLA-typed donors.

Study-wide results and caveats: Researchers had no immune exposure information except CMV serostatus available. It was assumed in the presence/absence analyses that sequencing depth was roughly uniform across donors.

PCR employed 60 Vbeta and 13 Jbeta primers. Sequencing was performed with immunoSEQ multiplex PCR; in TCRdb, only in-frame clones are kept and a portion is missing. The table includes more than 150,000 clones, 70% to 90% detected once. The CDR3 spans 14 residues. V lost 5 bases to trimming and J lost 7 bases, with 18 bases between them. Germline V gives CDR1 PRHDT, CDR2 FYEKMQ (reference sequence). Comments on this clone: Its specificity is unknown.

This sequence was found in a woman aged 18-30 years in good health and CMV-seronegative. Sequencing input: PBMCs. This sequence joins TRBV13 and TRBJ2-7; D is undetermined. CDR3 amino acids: CASSVDGGMSEQYF. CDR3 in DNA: TGTGCCAGCAGCGTCGACGGCGGTATGAGTGAGCAGTACTTC. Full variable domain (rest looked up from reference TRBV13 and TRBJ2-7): AAGVIQSPRHLIKEKRETATLKCYPIPRHDTVYWYQQGPGQDPQFLISFYEKMQSDKGSIPDRFSAQQFSDYHSELNMSSLELGDSALYFCASSVDGGMSEQYFGPGTRLTVT.